This T cell receptor beta chain was recovered during a study of CD8+ T cells in alopecia areata. Study details: Twice a day, 5 to 10 mg of oral tofacitinib was administered to treated patients. Broader study findings: Lesional scalp displayed greater clonality than normal scalp, most notably in alopecia totalis/universalis. Scalp samples also contribute reads from the resident alphabeta T cells found in normal skin.

This CDR3 contains 14 residues. The trim removed 6 bases at V and 6 bases at J, leaving 5 bases unmatched. Per the germline V gene, CDR1 is SNHLY and CDR2 is FYNNEI. It was from alopecia areata patients that lesional scalp punch biopsies and peripheral blood were collected. Extraction and reverse transcription of RNA yielded cDNA as the sequencing template. The table came from immunoSEQ multiplex PCR; TCRdb's copy has only in-frame clones and leaves some out. The sample holds over 150,000 clones, 50% to 70% seen once. For this clone: Its matching antigen is unknown.

The rearrangement links TRBV2 to TRBJ1-6, with TRBD1 identical over 7 bases. The source is a human donor with alopecia areata. The source material was CD4+ T cells sorted from blood, sampled at week 0. CDR3 DNA sequence: TGTGCCAGCAGGACGACAGGGATTAATTCACCCCTCCACTTT. Encoded protein: CASRTTGINSPLHF. Full variable domain (remainder filled in from reference TRBV2 and TRBJ1-6): EPEVTQTPSHQVTQMGQEVILRCVPISNHLYFYWYRQILGQKVEFLVSFYNNEISEKSEIFDDQFSVERPDGSNFTLKIRSTKLEDSAMYFCASRTTGINSPLHFGNGTRLTVT.